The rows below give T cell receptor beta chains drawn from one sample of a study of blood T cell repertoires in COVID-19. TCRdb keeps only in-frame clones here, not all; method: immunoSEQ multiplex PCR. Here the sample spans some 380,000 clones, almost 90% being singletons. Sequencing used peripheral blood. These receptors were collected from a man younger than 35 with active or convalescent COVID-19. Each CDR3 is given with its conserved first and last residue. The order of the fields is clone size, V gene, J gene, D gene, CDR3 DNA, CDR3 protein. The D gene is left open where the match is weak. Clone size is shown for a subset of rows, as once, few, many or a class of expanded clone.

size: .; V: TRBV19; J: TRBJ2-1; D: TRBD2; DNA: TGTGCCAGTAGTATGTTAGCGGGAGTGGGGAATGAGCAGTTCTTC; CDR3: CASSMLAGVGNEQFF
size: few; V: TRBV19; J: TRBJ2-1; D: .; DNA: TGTGCCAGTAGTATCGGACTAAAGCAGTTCTTC; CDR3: CASSIGLKQFF
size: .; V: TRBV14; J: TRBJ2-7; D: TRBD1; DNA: TGTGCCAGCAGCCGCCAGACAGGGAGATTTGGCGAGCAGTACTTC; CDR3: CASSRQTGRFGEQYF
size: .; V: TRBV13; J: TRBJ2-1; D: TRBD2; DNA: TGTGCCAGCAGTATTTATAGCGGGAGTCTCTACAATGAGCAGTTCTTC; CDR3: CASSIYSGSLYNEQFF
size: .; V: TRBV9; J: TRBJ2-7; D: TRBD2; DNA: TGTGCCAGCAGCTCGCAAGCGGGGGACTACGAGCAGTACTTC; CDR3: CASSSQAGDYEQYF
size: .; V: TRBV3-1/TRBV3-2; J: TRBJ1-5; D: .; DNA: TGTGCCAGCAGCCAAGAACAGGTCAGGCAGCCCCAGCATTTT; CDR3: CASSQEQVRQPQHF
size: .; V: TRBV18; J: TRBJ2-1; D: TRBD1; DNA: TGTGCCAGCTCACCGCCGGGACAGGGGTACAATGAGCAGTTCTTC; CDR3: CASSPPGQGYNEQFF
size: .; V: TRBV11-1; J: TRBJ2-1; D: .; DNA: TGTGCCAGCAGCTTCCACGGGGATGAGCAGTTCTTC; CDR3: CASSFHGDEQFF
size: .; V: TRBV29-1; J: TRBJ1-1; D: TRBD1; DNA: TGCAGCGTTACACAGGGGGCCGGTGGTGAAGCTTTCTTT; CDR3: CSVTQGAGGEAFF
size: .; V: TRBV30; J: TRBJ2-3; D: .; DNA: TGTGCCTGGCAGGACTCCCTCCCAGATACGCAGTATTTT; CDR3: CAWQDSLPDTQYF
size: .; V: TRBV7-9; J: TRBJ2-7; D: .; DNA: TGTGCCAGCAGCTTAGCGCTAGAGTCCTACGAGCAGTACTTC; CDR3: CASSLALESYEQYF
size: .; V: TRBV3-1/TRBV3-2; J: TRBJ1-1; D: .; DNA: TGTGCCAGCAGCCCTTTATCGGGGGGTCGGGGTGAAGCTTTCTTT; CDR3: CASSPLSGGRGEAFF
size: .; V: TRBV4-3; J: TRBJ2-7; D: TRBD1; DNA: TGCGCCAGCAGCCAGGGACAGGGCCCTACCTACGAGCAGTACTTC; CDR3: CASSQGQGPTYEQYF
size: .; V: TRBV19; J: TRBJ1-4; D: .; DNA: TGTGCCAGTAGTGCCAGGACAAGCCTTAATGAAAAACTGTTTTTT; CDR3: CASSARTSLNEKLFF
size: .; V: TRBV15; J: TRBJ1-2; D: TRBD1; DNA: TGTGCCACCAGCAGAGGAAACAGGGGGGATGGCTACACCTTC; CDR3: CATSRGNRGDGYTF
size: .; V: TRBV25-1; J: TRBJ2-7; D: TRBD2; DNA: TGTGCCAGCAGCCCTCGTGGGGCGGGAGGTCTAGCCTACGAGCAGTACTTC; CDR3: CASSPRGAGGLAYEQYF
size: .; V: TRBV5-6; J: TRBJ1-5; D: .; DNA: TGTGCCAGCAGCTTGGCCTCTAGCAATCAGCCCCAGCATTTT; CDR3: CASSLASSNQPQHF
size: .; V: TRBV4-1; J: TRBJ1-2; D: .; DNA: TGCGCCAGCAGCCAAGTACCGGTTGAGGGCTATGGCTACACCTTC; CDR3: CASSQVPVEGYGYTF
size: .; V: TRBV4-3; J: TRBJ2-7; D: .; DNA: TGCGCCAGCAGCCAAACCAGCGACAGTCTCTTTCCCTACGAGCAGTACTTC; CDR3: CASSQTSDSLFPYEQYF
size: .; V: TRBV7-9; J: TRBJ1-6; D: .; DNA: TGTGCCAGCAGCTTAGTCCCAAATTCACCCCTCCACTTT; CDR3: CASSLVPNSPLHF
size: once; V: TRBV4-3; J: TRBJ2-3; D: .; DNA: TGCGCCAGCAGCCCCGGGACATCCGACACAGATACGCAGTATTTT; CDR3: CASSPGTSDTDTQYF
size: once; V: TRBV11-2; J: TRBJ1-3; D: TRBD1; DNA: TGTGCCAGCAGCTCAAGACCCGGGACAGGGGTATATGGAAACACCATATATTTT; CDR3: CASSSRPGTGVYGNTIYF
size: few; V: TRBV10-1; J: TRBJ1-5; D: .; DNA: TGCGCCAGCATGACAGGAACCTCGGGGTCGCCTCAGCCCCAGCATTTT; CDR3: CASMTGTSGSPQPQHF
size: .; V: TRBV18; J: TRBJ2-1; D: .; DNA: TGTGCCAGCTCACCGACAGTAGCCAATGAGCAGTTCTTC; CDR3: CASSPTVANEQFF
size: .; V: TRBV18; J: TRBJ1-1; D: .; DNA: TGTGCCAGCTCACCACCTCGGGGATCCGAAGCTTTCTTT; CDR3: CASSPPRGSEAFF
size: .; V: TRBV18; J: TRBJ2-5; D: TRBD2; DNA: TGTGCCAGCTCACCCCCCGGACTAGCGGGAGAAAGAGAGACCCAGTACTTC; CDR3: CASSPPGLAGERETQYF
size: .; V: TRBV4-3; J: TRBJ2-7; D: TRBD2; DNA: TGCGCCAGCAGCCAAGATTGGAGCGGGAGTTACGAGCAGTACTTC; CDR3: CASSQDWSGSYEQYF
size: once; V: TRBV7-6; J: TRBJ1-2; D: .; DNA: TGTGCCAGCAGCTTCGGCTCAGGGAATGACTATGGCTACACCTTC; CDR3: CASSFGSGNDYGYTF
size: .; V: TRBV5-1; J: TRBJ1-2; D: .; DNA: TGCGCCAGCAGCTTGGAGGGACAACAAAACTATGGCTACACCTTC; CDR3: CASSLEGQQNYGYTF
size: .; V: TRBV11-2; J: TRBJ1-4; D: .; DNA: TGTGCCAGCAGCTTATCGCCAGGGATAACTAATGAAAAACTGTTTTTT; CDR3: CASSLSPGITNEKLFF
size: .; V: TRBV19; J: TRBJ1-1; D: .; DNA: TGTGCCAGTAGTATTACGGGGAACACTGAAGCTTTCTTT; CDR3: CASSITGNTEAFF
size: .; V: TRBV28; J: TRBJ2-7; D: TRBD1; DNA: TGTGCCAGCAGTTTGACAGGGGGTCAGTACGAGCAGTACTTC; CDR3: CASSLTGGQYEQYF
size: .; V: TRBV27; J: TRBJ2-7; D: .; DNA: TGTGCCAGCAGTTTATCGGGTGGCGGTGTTCGCCACGAGCAGTACTTC; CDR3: CASSLSGGGVRHEQYF
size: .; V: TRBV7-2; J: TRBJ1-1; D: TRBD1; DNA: TGTGCCAGCAGCAGCATGGGACAGGGAGGAACTGAAGCTTTCTTT; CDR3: CASSSMGQGGTEAFF
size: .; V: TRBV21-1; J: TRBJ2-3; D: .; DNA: TGTGCCAGCAGTAAAGTCGGGGGGGGCCGGACAGATACGCAGTATTTT; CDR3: CASSKVGGGRTDTQYF
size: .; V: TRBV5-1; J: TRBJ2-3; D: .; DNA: TGCGCCAGCCGGACAGTTTTCACAGATACGCAGTATTTT; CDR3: CASRTVFTDTQYF
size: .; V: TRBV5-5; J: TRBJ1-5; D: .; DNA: TGTGCCAGCAGCTTGTTCGGGGAACAGCCCCAGCATTTT; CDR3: CASSLFGEQPQHF
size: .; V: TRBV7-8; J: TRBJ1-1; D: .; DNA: TGTGCCAGCAGCAAAACAGAGACGTCTGAAGCTTTCTTT; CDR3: CASSKTETSEAFF
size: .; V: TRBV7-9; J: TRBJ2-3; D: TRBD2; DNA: TGTGCCAGCAGCTTACGGTCCCCCTTTCTAGCGGGTAGCACAGATACGCAGTATTTT; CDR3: CASSLRSPFLAGSTDTQYF
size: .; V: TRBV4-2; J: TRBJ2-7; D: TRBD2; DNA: TGTGCCAGCAGCCAAGAAACTAGCGGGAGCTCCTACGAGCAGTACTTC; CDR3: CASSQETSGSSYEQYF
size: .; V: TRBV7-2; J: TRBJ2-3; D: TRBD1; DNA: TGTGCCAGCAGCTCGACAGGGGCGACTAGCACAGATACGCAGTATTTT; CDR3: CASSSTGATSTDTQYF
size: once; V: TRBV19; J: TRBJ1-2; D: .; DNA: TGTGCCAGTAGTATAGTTCCGGGAATGGGTAACTATGGCTACACCTTC; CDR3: CASSIVPGMGNYGYTF
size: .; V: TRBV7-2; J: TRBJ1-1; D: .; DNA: TGTGCCAGCAGCTTAGATACAATTGAAGCTTTCTTT; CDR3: CASSLDTIEAFF
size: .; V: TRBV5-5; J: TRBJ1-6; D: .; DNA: TGTGCCAGCAGCCCGGACACGGTTCGTTCACCCCTCCACTTT; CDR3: CASSPDTVRSPLHF
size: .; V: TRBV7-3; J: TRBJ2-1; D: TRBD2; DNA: TGTGCCAGCAGCTTAAGAGGACTAGGCAATGAGCAGTTCTTC; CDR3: CASSLRGLGNEQFF
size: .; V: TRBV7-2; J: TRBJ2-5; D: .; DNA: TGTGCCGTCCCAGTGCGGCAGGGTAGGACCCAGTACTTC; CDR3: CAVPVRQGRTQYF
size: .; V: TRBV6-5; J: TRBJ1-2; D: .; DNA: TGTGCCAGCAGTTACGGGAAGTACAGGTCCTTCTATGGCTACACCTTC; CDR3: CASSYGKYRSFYGYTF
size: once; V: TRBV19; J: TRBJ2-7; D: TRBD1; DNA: TGTGCCAGTAGTATGGGGCCGGGACAGACCTACGAGCAGTACTTC; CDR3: CASSMGPGQTYEQYF
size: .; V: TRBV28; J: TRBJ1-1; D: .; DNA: TGTGCCAGCAGTTTGTCACCGGGAACGACCTTTGAAGCTTTCTTT; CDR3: CASSLSPGTTFEAFF
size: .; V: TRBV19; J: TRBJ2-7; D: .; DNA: TGTGCCAGTAGTCCGACGACAGGAGCCTACGAGCAGTACTTC; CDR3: CASSPTTGAYEQYF
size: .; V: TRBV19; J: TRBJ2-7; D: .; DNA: TGTGCCAGTAGTATAGTACTACAGGGACCCTACGAGCAGTACTTC; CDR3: CASSIVLQGPYEQYF
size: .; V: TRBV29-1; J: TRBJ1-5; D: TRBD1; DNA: TGCAGCACCAAACAGGGGGCCAATCAGCCCCAGCATTTT; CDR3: CSTKQGANQPQHF
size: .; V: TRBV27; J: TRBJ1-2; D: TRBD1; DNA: TGTGCCAGCAGTCGGGGACAGGGGACCTTTTACGGCGATGGCTACACCTTC; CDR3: CASSRGQGTFYGDGYTF
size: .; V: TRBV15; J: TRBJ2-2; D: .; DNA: TGTGCCACCAGCAGGGGGCGCGACACCGGGGAGCTGTTTTTT; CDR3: CATSRGRDTGELFF